Reported below is one T cell receptor (beta chain). This receptor's antigen is unknown. No base quality information exists; no much larger clone differs at one position. The sample comes from a study of cytomegalovirus exposure and HLA in healthy donors (dated by TCRdb to about 2017). General notes on the study: In an earlier analysis of approximately 500 of the donors, roughly 300 Gb of sequence data and 100 million or so unique TCR beta sequences from 150 million to 200 million T cells were reported. A later genetic analysis used genome-wide SNP genotypes for about 55% of the 666 donors, treating that subset as a discovery cohort. Donor age, sex, ethnicity and CMV serostatus were collected together with the repertoire data. Typing coverage varied by locus: about 620-640 donors for A, B, C, DRB1 and DQB1; more than 500 for DQA1; about 590 for DPA1; approximately 490 for DPB1. A later analysis re-analyzed previously published TCR beta repertoires from roughly 630 donors and added high-resolution HLA genotyping to study TCR occurrence patterns. Every discovery cohort repertoire had been produced on one sequencing platform. Besides the first cohort of about 730 subjects, a separate validation cohort made up of roughly 130 different subjects was used. In an earlier analysis of 587 of the donors, high-throughput TCR beta sequencing was used to judge whether each TCR beta V gene segment behaved as functional or pseudogenic. The study aimed to test whether signatures of past pathogen exposure could be identified by cataloging public T cell receptors. Among 300 to 500 genotyped donors of the cohort, an average of about 220,000 unique TCR beta nucleotide sequences was sequenced per donor, of which about 19% were non-productive. Both class I and class II loci were covered by HLA typing, at four-digit resolution. An early release covering 500 to 750 HLA-typed donors comprised approximately 290 gigabases of sequencing data and 85 million to 100 million unique TCR sequences. Rather than drawing on any new phenotypic data, the later analysis identified candidate immune exposures from TCR beta sequences and the way those sequences occurred across donors. The T cell repertoires of 666 subjects were profiled by immunosequencing and related to cytomegalovirus serostatus. High-throughput TCR immunosequencing, statistical association of individual TCRs with disease status, and machine learning were combined to predict cytomegalovirus infection status. Several DR-DQ haplotypes were treated as single units for association and clustering because of strong linkage in the cohort. Among the roughly 390 genotyped donors, around 81% belonged to the genetic ancestry cluster associated with self-reported Caucasian donors. On the study overall, not on this receptor specifically: Compared with equally common non-associated chains, HLA-associated TCR beta chains in a later analysis were more clonally expanded and had lower generation probabilities. Cytomegalovirus status was reported to be diagnosed by the classifier with high specificity and sensitivity in both the original and validation cohorts. Compared with the 666-donor mean, donors in an Asian-associated ancestry cluster had fewer N-insertions in productive TCRs, according to a later genetic analysis. A cluster of highly shared sequence variants was judged likely to be a technical artifact of the sequencing pipeline. Because some donors lacked HLA typing at each locus, the association tests relied only on the typed subset. In a later analysis, most CMV-associated TCR beta chains were found to appear HLA-restricted, with HLA associations seemingly driven largely by CMV exposure. At a false discovery rate of 0.05, a later analysis linked some 18,000 TCR beta sequences to specific HLA alleles. A further reported finding was that TCR beta sequences accurately predicted the HLA-A and HLA-B alleles for most subjects in the first cohort. Some IMGT-functional V segments, including TRBV6-2 and TRBV6-3, could not be distinguished by the 87-base-pair reads and were therefore excluded. The authors suggested that the approach could potentially be generalized to other disease states and immunological phenotypes. A few of the identified cytomegalovirus-associated TCR beta chains were confirmed in vitro to be specific for cytomegalovirus antigens. While some public TCRs were present in many individuals, most TCR sequences turned up only very rarely across donors. In this cohort, only TCR beta chains were sequenced, and detectable features were limited by the absence of alpha or paired-chain data. A later analysis found that TCR association rates varied across HLA loci, with DRB1 alleles showing the most associated TCRs and HLA-C alleles the fewest. Correlated functional status among segregating V segments might be attributable to linkage disequilibrium, but an unknown experimental factor could not be ruled out. In a later genetic analysis, a missense DCLRE1C variant was associated with V-gene and J-gene trimming of TCR beta chains, and the association was replicated in an independent cohort. Strong co-occurrence of HLA alleles, especially DR and DQ, made assigning TCR associations to individual alleles difficult. For the cohort, immune exposure information was limited to CMV serostatus. The earlier analysis of approximately 540 of the donors excluded 15 to 20 rarely observed V segments, including chromosome 9 orphons, because counts were too low. Broadly in line with IMGT annotations, most TCR beta V segments showed up in productive rearrangements about 87% or about 30% of the time in an earlier analysis of about 500 of the donors. The study gave a list of some 150 TCR beta chains associated with cytomegalovirus. Sequencing depth was assumed to be roughly uniform across donors in the presence/absence analyses, though that assumption may not hold. A later analysis reported that several top co-occurrence clusters appeared linked to parvovirus B19, influenza, CMV and Epstein-Barr virus.

The cohort comprised fewer than 700 healthy bone marrow donors. At the time of sampling, every cohort member was nominally healthy, though immune exposures that went unrecorded were likely present. The donor was CMV seropositive and belonged to the group of 250 to 300 seropositive cohort members. A peripheral blood sample was provided by each donor, and peripheral blood mononuclear cells were used for TCR beta sequencing. The Qiagen DNeasy Blood Extraction Kit was used to extract genomic DNA from the blood cell samples. To prepare the library, the immunoSEQ multiplex PCR assay was applied. For the multiplex PCR, a mixture combining 60 forward primers for TCR Vbeta segments and 13 reverse primers for TCR Jbeta segments was used. The CDR3 region of rearranged TCR beta genes was amplified from genomic DNA by a multiplex PCR assay. On the Illumina HiSeq System, the amplified TCR beta libraries were sequenced as 87-base-pair reads. The study's processing was this. Across the 670 or so repertoires, a later analysis counted approximately 75 million unique TCR beta chains, 8.5 million to 12 million of which were shared by at least two donors. To remove PCR and sequencing errors, raw reads were error-corrected and collapsed into unique sequences using a nearest-neighbor algorithm that merged closely related sequences. CDR3 sequences were aligned to IMGT reference sequences to assign V, D and J gene segments. Each retained sequence needed at least a six-nucleotide match to both a V gene segment and a J gene segment. Rearrangements were called productive when the CDR3 lacked stop codons and stayed in frame with V and J; all others were non-productive. CDR3 was defined by IMGT convention, running from the second conserved V-encoded cysteine to the conserved J-encoded phenylalanine. The earlier analysis of about 610 of the donors excluded sequences that lacked an unambiguous match to a single V gene segment. In an earlier analysis of approximately 550 of the donors, V segments were called functional above 56.7% productive rearrangements and were called segregating when the between-donor standard deviation exceeded 5%. To diagnose cytomegalovirus status from the catalog of TCR beta chain sequences, a statistical classification framework was built. In a later analysis, V and J genes were assigned by comparing TCR nucleotide sequences against IMGT/GENE-DB human TR gene sequences. A later analysis assigned CDR3 sequences and most-parsimonious VDJ recombination scenarios with the TCRdist pipeline. In a later analysis, each TCR beta chain was defined by its CDR3 amino acid sequence together with its V-gene family, and reads without a unique V-gene family were excluded. In a later analysis, around 650 highly shared, low-generation-probability nucleotide sequences were removed to address suspected cross-contamination and a sequencing artifact. A later analysis calculated a clonal expansion index for each public chain from normalized within-repertoire ranks of inferred template counts. Generation probabilities in a later analysis came from a VDJ recombination model fitted to out-of-frame rearrangements, and those results were checked against IGoR. In a later analysis, hypergeometric tests were used to score TCR-TCR, TCR-HLA and TCR-CMV co-occurrence, with a repertoire-size bias correction applied to TCR pairs. False discovery rates were estimated in a later analysis by permuting HLA or CMV assignments 20 times. In a later analysis, co-occurring TCRs were grouped using DBSCAN, with TCRdist sequence similarity added in when clustering inside HLA-allele-positive subsets. Repertoires with fewer than 30,000 or more than 120,000 public chains were left out of co-occurrence clustering, as were about 5 repertoires with anomalous nucleotide sharing. Drawn from immuneACCESS, this table holds only the in-frame rearrangements with V and J called that TCRdb kept. Clones are partly lost; checked studies trace under half to an unresolved V gene and leave the rest unexplained. From that table come the V and J calls and clone size; the DNA was used to work out D and trimming. For this sample the table gives about 120,000 clones, of which around 75% were detected only once. About 2.7% of the sample is held by the ten biggest clonotypes.

Germline trimming: 5 bases from V, 1 base from J; junction bases outside gene matches: 6. Per the germline V gene, SGHRS is the CDR1 and YFSETQ is the CDR2. The cysteine opens and the phenylalanine closes a CDR3 of 15 amino acids. Left in the record is the CDR3 DNA by itself, 45 bases read in frame from the first base. The chain is encoded by TRBV5-1 joined to TRBJ2-3, and 8 junctional nucleotides match TRBD1. Source material: PBMCs. The receptor was isolated from a woman aged 35 to 49 in good health and CMV-seropositive. The DNA reads as follows: TGCGCCAGCAGGTTCGGACAGGGCGGCACAGATACGCAGTATTTT. This sequence encodes CASRFGQGGTDTQYF.